The next 18 T cell receptor beta chains were all read from a single sample in a study of T cells after yellow fever vaccination (dated by TCRdb to about 2019). The library was obtained by 5' RACE. Instrument used: Illumina NovaSeq 6000. In-frame beta chains were kept once TCRdb had trimmed the public reads at Q25 with fastp and called clones with MiXCR. When rows share a CDR3 protein, they turn into one entry using the most common DNA and genes. In this sample the table shows hundreds of thousands of distinct CDR3 sequences, 3.6% of which occur a single time. 23% of the sample is in the top ten clones. The treatment or condition label here, explained by the study, means: live attenuated yellow fever vaccine strain. Specimen: PBMCs, collected on the day of the yellow fever booster vaccination. The receptors come from a man in his late teens or twenties who received the YFV17D yellow fever vaccine.

This clonotype was seen repeatedly, ten times or more. This rearrangement joins TRBV24-1 to TRBJ2-1; 9 bases match TRBD1. The CDR3 consists of 16 residues. J lost 7 bases, V lost 0 bases, and 6 bases had no gene match. Germline V gene sequence: CDR1 KGHDR, CDR2 SFDVKD. The CDR3 DNA reads TGTGCCACCAGTGATTTGCCGGGACAGGGTGTAAATGAGCAGTTCTTC. This translates into CATSDLPGQGVNEQFF.

This sequence joins TRBV7-9 and TRBJ1-5; the D gene is possibly TRBD1 (6 bases). Germline lookup yields CDR1 SEHNR and CDR2 FQNEAQ (reference sequence). V dropped 6 bases and J dropped 7 bases, with 10 bases sitting between them. The CDR3 sequence is 12 residues long. CDR3 loop: CASRSGGQPQHF. For the CDR3, the DNA is TGTGCCAGCAGGTCGGGGGGCCAGCCCCAGCATTTT.

The chain recombines TRBV5-4 with TRBJ1-1, with D possibly being TRBD1 (5 bases). The ends were cut back, 4 bases at V and 2 bases at J, with 12 bases in the middle. Germline-derived CDR1 and CDR2 are SGHNT and YYREEE (reference sequence). The CDR3 consists of 14 residues. CDR3 region: CASSLDNPNTEAFF. Here the CDR3 DNA reads TGTGCCAGCAGCCTGGACAACCCAAACACTGAAGCTTTCTTT.

In this sample, this clonotype turned up a few times. The V and J genes are TRBV12-3 or TRBV12-4 and TRBJ2-1; 9 bases are shared with TRBD1. The CDR3 consists of 15 residues. After removal of 2 bases from V and 7 bases from J, the junction contained 6 bases not matched to a gene. The CDR3 reads CASSLRGQGRNEQFF. The CDR3 DNA is TGTGCCAGCAGTTTAAGGGGACAGGGTAGGAATGAGCAGTTCTTC.

This clonotype was recorded many times. This rearrangement joins TRBV9 to TRBJ1-2; 8 bases match TRBD1. Germline CDR1 is SGDLS and CDR2 is YYNGEE. V lost 3 bases, J lost 3 bases, and 7 bases stayed unmatched. This CDR3 contains 15 residues. The CDR3 loop is CASSAQTGADYGYTF. CDR3 in DNA: TGTGCCAGCAGCGCCCAGACAGGGGCAGACTATGGCTACACCTTC.

This clonotype was detected a few times. The chain recombines TRBV27 with TRBJ1-1; D is perhaps TRBD1 (6 bases). This CDR3 comprises 15 residues. Trimming took off 4 bases at V and 3 bases at J, with 15 bases between the two ends. Per germline, CDR1 MNHEY and CDR2 SMNVEV (reference sequence). The CDR3 sequence is CASSWRLGGYTEAFF. CDR3 sequence (DNA): TGTGCCAGCAGTTGGCGACTAGGGGGGTACACTGAAGCTTTCTTT.

This clonotype was detected only a few times. The chain has TRBV12-3 or TRBV12-4 and TRBJ1-2; D might be TRBD1 (5 bases). Trimming took off 4 bases at V and 3 bases at J, with 15 bases between the two ends. The CDR3 consists of 15 residues. This CDR3 reads CASSSSGGWDYGYTF. The CDR3 coding sequence is TGTGCCAGCAGTTCCTCGGGGGGATGGGACTATGGCTACACCTTC.

This clonotype was counted ten times or more. The chain employs TRBV12-3 or TRBV12-4 and TRBJ2-3, with 9 bases lining up with TRBD2. The trim removed 7 bases at V and 2 bases at J, leaving 7 bases unmatched. The CDR3 is made up of 15 amino acids. The CDR3 DNA follows: TGTGCCAGCACCTTAGCGGGGGAACTCACAGATACGCAGTATTTT. It is translated as CASTLAGELTDTQYF.

This clonotype has ten or more counts. V usage is TRBV5-6 and J usage is TRBJ1-6; unclear D gene. Germline V lookup: CDR1 SGHDT, CDR2 YYEEEE. Trimming left V 3 bases short and J 7 bases short, with 17 bases between. This CDR3 region has 16 residues. Here the CDR3 DNA reads TGTGCCAGCAGCTCCATCCTCTGGTCCGTGAATTCACCCCTCCACTTT. Protein product: CASSSILWSVNSPLHF.

The table lists this clonotype with a few counts. The J gene is TRBJ2-2, the V gene TRBV18, with 9 bases identical to TRBD2. V shed 6 bases, J shed 5 bases, and the junction held 7 bases outside the gene matches. The CDR3 sequence is 15 residues long. Germline CDR1 reads KGHSH; CDR2 reads LQKENI. CDR3 DNA: TGTGCCAGCTCTCCTAGCGGGGAGAAGACCGGGGAGCTGTTTTTT. Its protein product is CASSPSGEKTGELFF.

The sample holds many counts of this clonotype. This chain links TRBV5-6 with TRBJ2-5, with TRBD1 matching 9 bases. Looked up from germline, CDR1 is SGHDT and CDR2 is YYEEEE. There are 14 residues in the CDR3. V lost 4 bases and J lost 5; bases outside the gene matches: 6. CDR3 DNA: TGTGCCAGCAGCGGAATACAGGGGGCTGAGACCCAGTACTTC. Its translation is CASSGIQGAETQYF.

This clonotype has at least ten counts. V gene TRBV7-9 combines with J gene TRBJ1-1; D gene ambiguous. Trimming removed 3 bases at V and 8 bases at J, with 7 bases between. Looked up from germline, CDR1 is SEHNR and CDR2 is FQNEAQ (reference sequence). The CDR3 has 11 residues. CDR3 loop: CASSFKGEAFF. The CDR3 DNA is TGTGCCAGCAGCTTTAAAGGCGAAGCTTTCTTT.

This clonotype was observed many times. J is TRBJ1-3 and V is TRBV28; maybe TRBD1 (5 bases). Trimming cost V 6 bases and J 2 bases, with 14 bases left between them. The CDR3 runs 15 residues. Germline V CDR1 and CDR2: MDHEN, SYDVKM. CDR3 protein: CASSLAGAAGNTIYF. CDR3 coding DNA: TGTGCCAGCAGCCTGGCCGGGGCAGCTGGAAACACCATATATTTT.

The chain combines TRBV5-1 with TRBJ1-6; 9 nucleotides align to TRBD1. CDR3 length: 17 residues. Germline lookup yields CDR1 SGHRS and CDR2 YFSETQ. The junction had 11 bases not matched to a gene; V was cut back by 3 bases and J by 7 bases. The CDR3 nucleotides are TGCGCCAGCAGCTGGCTCGGACAGGGGTTGGTCAATTCACCCCTCCACTTT. This translates into CASSWLGQGLVNSPLHF.

This clonotype was recorded a few times. The chain couples TRBV6-1 to TRBJ2-1, with TRBD2 identical over 12 bases. The trim removed 6 bases at V and 6 bases at J, leaving 6 bases unmatched. The germline V gene has CDR1 MNHNS and CDR2 SASEGT. The CDR3 loop spans 15 amino acids. CDR3 nucleotides: TGTGCCAGCAGAAAGACTAGCGGGGGACTCAATGAGCAGTTCTTC. This translates into CASRKTSGGLNEQFF.

This clonotype was seen at least ten times. The V call is TRBV7-6, the J call TRBJ2-1; TRBD1 or TRBD2 may be the D gene (5 bases each). V lost 4 bases to trimming and J lost 8 bases, with 15 bases between them. Germline CDR1 is SGHVS and CDR2 is FNYEAQ. The CDR3 runs 14 residues. The CDR3 loop reads CASSWGSKAHEQFF. The CDR3 nucleotides read TGTGCCAGCAGCTGGGGGTCCAAGGCCCATGAGCAGTTCTTC. The full variable domain, rest sourced from reference TRBV7-6 and TRBJ2-1, is GAGVSQSPRYKVTKRGQDVALRCDPISGHVSLYWYRQALGQGPEFLTYFNYEAQQDKSGLPNDRFSAERPEGSISTLTIQRTEQRDSAMYRCASSWGSKAHEQFFGPGTRLTVL.

This clonotype was counted between two and nine times. This chain connects TRBV18 to TRBJ2-1; 11 bases map to TRBD2. Germline V lookup: CDR1 KGHSH, CDR2 LQKENI. V lost 6 bases and J lost 4; bases outside the gene matches: 17. This CDR3 contains 19 residues. The CDR3 nucleotides are TGTGCCAGCTCCCCAAACCTAGCGGGGGGCTGGGGACTGTACAATGAGCAGTTCTTC. Its translation: CASSPNLAGGWGLYNEQFF.

This clonotype was seen many times. This sequence joins TRBV6-2 or TRBV6-3 and TRBJ2-1, with D uncertain. V was cut by 5 bases and J by 8 bases, with 16 bases left in between. The CDR3 runs to 14 residues. CDR1 MNHEY and CDR2 SVGEGT come from the germline V gene. CDR3 DNA sequence: TGTGCCAGCAGTCGCCGGGTAGGCGGCGATGAGCAGTTCTTC. Amino acids: CASSRRVGGDEQFF.